This T cell receptor beta chain was sequenced during a study of glioma-infiltrating T cells. The count of this clonotype is one. Its antigen is not known. Amplification of TCR alpha and beta CDR3 regions from RNA used iRepertoire nested multiplex PCR. Input was 100-400 ng of tissue mRNA or PBMC total RNA. TCRdb reprocessed the multiplex PCR reads via MiXCR and lists one record per CDR3 protein. The sample shows over 80,000 distinct CDR3 sequences, 35% to 45% of them seen only once. The germline CDR1 and CDR2 sequences are SGHDN and FVKESK. V lost 4 bases to trimming and J lost 10 bases; unmatched junction nucleotides: 1. CDR3 length equals 13 residues. Study-wide findings and caveats: Very few CDR3 sequences were shared between tissue and blood. Tissue-blood divergence was below expectation in non-neoplastic patients, above in gliomas.

This clonotype was obtained from a human donor with low-grade glioma or glioblastoma, undergoing nonglioma brain surgery, or in good health (not recorded which). The V gene is TRBV14, the J gene TRBJ1-6; 10 bases fit TRBD1. The sequenced sample consisted of glioma tissue, nonneoplastic brain tissue, or PBMCs (not recorded which). The CDR3: CASSRDRGSPLHF. Written as DNA, the CDR3 is TGTGCCAGCAGCCGGGACAGGGGCTCACCCCTCCACTTT.